This TCR beta chain was sequenced for a study of blood T cell repertoires in COVID-19. The overall study: PBMCs, B-cell-depleted T cells, or T cells were the source of the cDNA or gDNA that made up the material.

The trim removed 3 bases at V and 7 bases at J, leaving 7 bases unmatched. The length of the CDR3 is 14 residues. Per germline, CDR1 LGHDT and CDR2 YNNKEL (reference sequence). Here immunoSEQ multiplex PCR was the method, and the copy in TCRdb shows in-frame clones only, minus some. This table holds around 450,000 clones, approximately 90% found once. This chain uses TRBV3-1 (or the pseudogene TRBV3-2) with TRBJ1-1, with 8 positions matching TRBD1. The sequence was collected from a young woman with acute or convalescent COVID-19. The material sequenced was peripheral blood. The CDR3 DNA reads as TGTGCCAGCAGCCATAAGACCGGGACAGGTGAAGCTTTCTTT. Encoded protein: CASSHKTGTGEAFF.